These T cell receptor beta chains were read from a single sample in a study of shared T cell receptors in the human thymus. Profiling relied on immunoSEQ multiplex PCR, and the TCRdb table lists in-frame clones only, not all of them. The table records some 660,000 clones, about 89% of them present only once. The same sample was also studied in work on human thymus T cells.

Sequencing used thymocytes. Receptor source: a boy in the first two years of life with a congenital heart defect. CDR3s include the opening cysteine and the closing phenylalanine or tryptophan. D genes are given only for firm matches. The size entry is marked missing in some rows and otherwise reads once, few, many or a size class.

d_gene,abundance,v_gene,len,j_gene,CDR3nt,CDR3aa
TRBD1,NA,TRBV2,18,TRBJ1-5,TGTGCCAGCAGTGATGTTGGGCCGACAGGGGAGGTAAATCAGCCCCAGCATTTT,CASSDVGPTGEVNQPQHF
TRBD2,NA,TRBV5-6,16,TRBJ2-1,TGTGCCAGCAGCGGCACGGGACTAGCGGGTAACAATGAGCAGTTCTTC,CASSGTGLAGNNEQFF
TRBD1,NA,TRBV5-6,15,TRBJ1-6,TGTGCCAGCAGCGCGGGGGACAGGGGTAAATCACCCCTCCACTTT,CASSAGDRGKSPLHF
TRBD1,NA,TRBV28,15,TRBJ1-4,TGTGCCAGCAGTTTATCGGCAGGGGGCGAGGAAAAACTGTTTTTT,CASSLSAGGEEKLFF
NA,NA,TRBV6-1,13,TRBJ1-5,TGTGCCAGCATGGGAGGGAGCAATCAGCCCCAGCATTTT,CASMGGSNQPQHF
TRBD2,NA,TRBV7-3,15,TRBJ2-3,TGTGCCAGCAGCTTAGCAGCGGGGACCACAGATACGCAGTATTTT,CASSLAAGTTDTQYF
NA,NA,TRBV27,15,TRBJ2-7,TGTGCCAGCAGTTTTTTGCAGCGGGCTACCTACGAGCAGTACTTC,CASSFLQRATYEQYF
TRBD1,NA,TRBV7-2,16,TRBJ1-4,TGTGCCAGCAGCTTAGTGACAGGGGCCGATAATGAAAAACTGTTTTTT,CASSLVTGADNEKLFF
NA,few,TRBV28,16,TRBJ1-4,TGTGCCAGCAGTTTAGAGCACGGGACACAGAATGAAAAACTGTTTTTT,CASSLEHGTQNEKLFF
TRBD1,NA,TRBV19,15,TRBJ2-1,TGTGCCAGTAGTACGGGACAGGGGGTATACAATGAGCAGTTCTTC,CASSTGQGVYNEQFF
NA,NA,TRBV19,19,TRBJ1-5,TGTGCCAGTAGTATTGTGGCAGGGATCTTGATTATCAGCAATCAGCCCCAGCATTTT,CASSIVAGILIISNQPQHF
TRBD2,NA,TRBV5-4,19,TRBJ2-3,TGTGCCAGCAGCAGTCACCCGGGACTAGCGGGGGGACACACAGATACGCAGTATTTT,CASSSHPGLAGGHTDTQYF
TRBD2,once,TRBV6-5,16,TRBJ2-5,TGTGCCAGCAGTTACTCGAGACGGGGGGAGAATGAGACCCAGTACTTC,CASSYSRRGENETQYF
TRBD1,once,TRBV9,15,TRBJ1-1,TGTGCCAGCAGCGTGATGACAGGGGTCGACACTGAAGCTTTCTTT,CASSVMTGVDTEAFF
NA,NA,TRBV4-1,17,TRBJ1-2,TGCGCCAGCAGCCAAGTCAAGGTCGGGGAGGCAGGCTATGGCTACACCTTC,CASSQVKVGEAGYGYTF
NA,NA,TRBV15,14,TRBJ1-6,TGTGCCACCAGCAGAGATCAGTCAAATTCACCCCTCCACTTT,CATSRDQSNSPLHF
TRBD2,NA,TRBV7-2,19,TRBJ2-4,TGTGCCAGCAGGCCAATGGACGAGCGGGGGGGCTTAGCCAAAAACATTCAGTACTTC,CASRPMDERGGLAKNIQYF
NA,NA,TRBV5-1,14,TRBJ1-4,TGCGCCAGCAGCCCCGACAGCAGGGGTGAAAAACTGTTTTTT,CASSPDSRGEKLFF
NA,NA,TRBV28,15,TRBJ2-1,TGTGCCAGTCACGATCTTATGCGTCCCTACAATGAGCAGTTCTTC,CASHDLMRPYNEQFF
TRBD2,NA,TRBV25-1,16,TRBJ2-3,TGTGCCAGCAGTGGAGGGACTAGCGGGATAGGAGATACGCAGTATTTT,CASSGGTSGIGDTQYF
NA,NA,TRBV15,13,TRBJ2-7,TGTGCCACCAGCAGACAACAGGGTTACGAGCAGTACTTC,CATSRQQGYEQYF
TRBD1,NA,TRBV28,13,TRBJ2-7,TGTGCCAGTGCGGACAGGGCGCAATACGAGCAGTACTTC,CASADRAQYEQYF
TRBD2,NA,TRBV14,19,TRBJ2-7,TGTGCCAGCAGCCAAGAGAGAAACGTAGAGCGGGGCTTCTCCTACGAGCAGTACTTC,CASSQERNVERGFSYEQYF
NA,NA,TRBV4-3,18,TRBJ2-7,TGCGCCAGCAGCCAAGCCTTGCAGGAGGGCAGTCGCCCCTACGAGCAGTACTTC,CASSQALQEGSRPYEQYF
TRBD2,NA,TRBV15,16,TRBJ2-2,TGTGCCACCAGCAGAGATCTGCGGGGGAGGGTCGGGGAGCTGTTTTTT,CATSRDLRGRVGELFF
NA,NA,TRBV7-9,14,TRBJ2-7,TGTGCCAGCAGCTTAGATGGTAGCGAGTACGAGCAGTACTTC,CASSLDGSEYEQYF
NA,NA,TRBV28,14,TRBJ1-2,TGTGCCAGCAGTTTCGGAGAGTGGGGAGGTGGCTACACCTTC,CASSFGEWGGGYTF
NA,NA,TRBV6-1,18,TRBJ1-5,TGTGCCAGCAGTGGTATCTTTGTCCGGGGAGCGGGCAATCAGCCCCAGCATTTT,CASSGIFVRGAGNQPQHF